What follows describes a single T cell receptor (beta chain). Its antigen is unidentified. TCRdb keeps only in-frame clones here, not all; method: immunoSEQ multiplex PCR. The sample lists 1.6 million or so clones, approximately 98.5% occurring once. CD4+ cells yielded CD45RA+ naive and CD45RA-negative memory subsets. Germline V gene lookup returns CDR1 MNHNS and CDR2 SASEGT. V gave up 9 bases and J gave up 1 base, with 10 bases separating them. The length of the CDR3 is 12 residues. The data stem from a study of shared clonotypes between healthy human individuals. Findings of the study overall: How much donors shared clonotypes was expected to be affected by sequencing depth.

Specimen: naive CD4+ T cells sorted from blood. Subset defined: CD45RA+ positively selected. The TCR sequence derives from a man aged 25 to 40 in good health. This chain connects TRBV6-1 to TRBJ2-7; D is unclear. The CDR3 DNA reads TGTGCCAGTTCCACAAATTCCTACGAGCAGTACTTC. Translation gives CASSTNSYEQYF.